Listed below are T cell receptor beta chains from one sample, sequenced in a study of T cell responses to AZD1222 COVID-19 vaccine. Profiled with immunoSEQ multiplex PCR; TCRdb holds only in-frame clones, not every one. Of around 130,000 clones listed, around 90% were seen once; the top ten hold over 5%. The sequencing here drew on peripheral blood, taken 28 days after the second AZD1222 dose. The receptors originated from an adult who received the AZD1222 COVID-19 vaccine. Both conserved end residues are part of each CDR3.

V gene	J gene	CDR3 protein
TRBV11-2	TRBJ1-5	CASSLGPLGQGGQPQHF
TRBV7-9	TRBJ1-4	CASSLDGGRGEKLFF
TRBV6-1	TRBJ1-2	CASSEMGTGNYYGYTF
TRBV4-1	TRBJ2-7	CASSQDHTGYGDEQYF
TRBV5-1	TRBJ2-1	CASSSGQGYNEQFF
TRBV4-1	TRBJ2-7	CASSQDRYLAGGTPYEQYF
TRBV7-9	TRBJ1-1	CASSLGDRGDTEAFF
TRBV27	TRBJ2-1	CASSLTTSGGREQFF
TRBV18	TRBJ2-1	CASSPANPRVGDEQFF
TRBV19	TRBJ1-5	CASRLFLGSNQPQHF
TRBV19	TRBJ1-3	CASSMLQGAGNTIYF
TRBV5-1	TRBJ2-2	CASSLDGTTGELFF
TRBV7-8	TRBJ1-3	CASSLASGTRSGNTIYF
TRBV6-5	TRBJ2-1	CASRPAGGQDEQFF
TRBV5-1	TRBJ2-2	CASSLEGGGRELFF
TRBV5-1	TRBJ2-1	CASSLRVGQSYNEQFF
TRBV9	TRBJ1-6	CASSVATGVSSPLHF
TRBV2	TRBJ1-5	CASSDSNQPQHF
TRBV4-2	TRBJ1-2	CASSLEGTGPHYGYTF
TRBV5-4	TRBJ2-7	CASKRAGGLTYEQYF
TRBV18	TRBJ1-1	CASSPYREGNTEAFF
TRBV19	TRBJ2-7	CASSKVSSFSYEQYF
TRBV30	TRBJ1-6	CAWSRGSSTLHF
TRBV15	TRBJ1-1	CATSRGPGAFF
TRBV7-9	TRBJ2-7	CASSTSVAYEQYF